Presented here are 19 T cell receptor beta chains from one specimen sequenced in a study of breast tumors, draining lymph nodes, adjacent tissues. Breast cancer patients provided tissue from their axillary draining lymph nodes. In TCRdb, the multiplex PCR reads were re-called with MiXCR into one record per CDR3 protein. The sample shows around 140,000 distinct CDR3 sequences, around 24% of them seen only once. The source material was axillary lymph node tissue. These receptors were taken from a female donor with breast cancer. Some clones in this sample may be carry-over from other donors' samples.

This clonotype has just one count. This chain links TRBV12-3 or TRBV12-4 with TRBJ1-2, with 11 bases lining up with TRBD1. This CDR3 comprises 14 residues. The V and J ends lost 5 bases and 4 bases, in that order; junction bases with no gene match: 3. CDR3 amino acids: CASSIGTGGYGYTF. CDR3 bases: TGTGCCAGCAGTATTGGGACAGGGGGCTATGGCTACACCTTC.

This clonotype was counted many times. The rearrangement uses TRBV30 and TRBJ1-4; D is uncertain. This CDR3 has 12 residues. Trimming removed 4 bases at V and 3 bases at J, with 6 bases between. CDR1 is GTSNPN and CDR2 is SVGIG in the germline V gene (reference sequence). The CDR3 reads CAWNGPNEKLFF. DNA for the CDR3: TGTGCCTGGAATGGGCCTAATGAAAAACTGTTTTTT.

This chain connects TRBV27 to TRBJ2-3; TRBD1 is a possible D gene (5 bases). Germline lookup yields CDR1 MNHEY and CDR2 SMNVEV (reference sequence). Trimming left V 2 bases short and J 4 bases short, with 13 bases between. This CDR3 contains 15 residues. CDR3 nucleotide sequence: TGTGCCAGCAGTTTAAGATGGGGCTTCTCAGATACGCAGTATTTT. Translation: CASSLRWGFSDTQYF.

This clonotype was counted many times. The chain has TRBV15 and TRBJ1-4, with a tentative D call TRBD1 (5 bases). CDR3 size: 17 residues. V lost 4 bases, J lost 0 bases, and 15 bases lay in between. Germline V gene data show CDR1 as LNHNV and CDR2 as YYDKDF (reference sequence). DNA for the CDR3: TGTGCCACCAGCACCCTTCATGCGGGGGCAACTAATGAAAAACTGTTTTTT. Translating gives CATSTLHAGATNEKLFF.

This clonotype was counted between two and nine times. The chain carries TRBV19 and TRBJ2-7, with TRBD2 matching over 7 bases. V was clipped by 1 base and J by 2 bases; unmatched bases: 2. This CDR3 spans 14 amino acids. Germline-derived CDR1 and CDR2 are LNHDA and SQIVND (reference sequence). Here the CDR3 reads CASSIGRGAYEQYF. The CDR3 nucleotides read TGTGCCAGTAGTATAGGACGGGGGGCCTACGAGCAGTACTTC.

This clonotype was recorded a few times. Since a much larger clone is just one base distant, this may be a read error. The chain is built from TRBV7-8 and TRBJ2-7; 9 nucleotides match TRBD2. The V gene end was trimmed by 5 bases and the J gene end by 2 bases; junction bases not matched to a gene: 7. The CDR3 length is 15 residues. Germline V gene sequence: CDR1 SGHVS, CDR2 FQNEAQ. CDR3 nucleotide sequence: TGTGCCAGCAGCCATAAAATAGCGGGAGCCTACGAGCAGTACTTC. As protein: CASSHKIAGAYEQYF.

Points on this clonotype: A much bigger clone sits one base away, suggesting this may be a read error. This is likely a read error, given that the CDR3 carries no conserved phenylalanine or tryptophan at its end. V gene TRBV5-6 combines with J gene TRBJ2-6; D may be TRBD2 (6 bases). Germline V gene data show CDR1 as SGHDT and CDR2 as YYEEEE. V was clipped by 0 bases and J by 0 bases, with 16 bases between them. The CDR3 is 19 amino acids. Here the CDR3 reads CASSLAMGLLSSGANVLTS. The CDR3 DNA reads TGTGCCAGCAGCTTGGCTATGGGACTTCTTTCCTCTGGGGCCAACGTCCTGACTTCC.

Points on this clonotype: Since a much larger clone is just one base distant, this may be a read error. The J gene is TRBJ1-2, the V gene TRBV5-4; TRBD1 agrees at 8 bases. Per germline, CDR1 SGHNT and CDR2 YYREEE (reference sequence). This CDR3 contains 14 residues. In DNA, the CDR3 is TGTGCCTGCAGCTTGGAGGACAGGGCCTATGGCTACACCTTC. Protein: CACSLEDRAYGYTF.

This clonotype was seen more than once but under ten times. The rearrangement joins TRBV28 to TRBJ2-5, with 9 bases fitting TRBD2. CDR1 is MDHEN and CDR2 is SYDVKM in the germline V gene. Trimming removed 5 bases from V and 4 bases from J; junction bases left unmatched: 11. The CDR3 contains 16 residues. CDR3 coding DNA: TGTGCCAGCAGTGTGATAGCGGGAGTGAGGAGAGAGACCCAGTACTTC. Translated: CASSVIAGVRRETQYF.

The chain joins TRBV6-2 or TRBV6-3 to TRBJ2-1; D is possibly TRBD1 (5 bases). The CDR3 runs to 14 residues. Trimming cost V 7 bases and J 1 base, with 11 bases left between them. Germline V gives CDR1 MNHEY, CDR2 SVGEGT. The CDR3 bases are TGTGCCAGCAACCTTCAGGGTTCCTACAATGAGCAGTTCTTC. Translating gives CASNLQGSYNEQFF.

Details on this clonotype: A clone one base away is much larger, so this may be a read error. The chain uses TRBV9 and TRBJ2-2, with D possibly called TRBD1 or TRBD2 (5 bases each). This CDR3 is 15 amino acids long. Per the germline V gene, CDR1 is SGDLS and CDR2 is YYNGEE. CDR3 nucleotide sequence: TGTGCCAGCAGTGGGACGTCGCGAGGCACCGGGGAGCCGTTTTTT. Encoded protein: CASSGTSRGTGEPFF.

This clonotype has ten or more counts. The DNA of the CDR3 is TGTGCCATCAGTGGCTTAGCGGGAGGGCAAGAGACCCAGTACTTC. This translates into CAISGLAGGQETQYF. The chain links TRBV10-3 to TRBJ2-5; TRBD2 matches at 11 bases. The CDR3 extends over 15 amino acids. J lost 2 bases, V lost 4 bases, and 3 bases had no gene match. Germline CDR1 reads ENHRY; CDR2 reads SYGVKD.

Note on this clonotype: It may be a read error: a sequence one base away is much more abundant. The CDR3 does not end in the conserved phenylalanine or tryptophan, so this is likely a read error. The rearrangement uses TRBV27 and TRBJ1-6; 10 bases map to TRBD1. Germline loops: CDR1 MNHEY, CDR2 SMNVEV (reference sequence). With 5 bases clipped from V and 13 bases from J, the junction kept 17 bases outside the gene matches. The CDR3 sequence is 17 residues long. The CDR3 protein is CASSANRDRGSLFPLHL. For the CDR3, the DNA is TGTGCCAGCAGTGCAAACCGGGACAGGGGATCTTTATTCCCCCTCCACCTT.

This clonotype was counted a single time. Since a much larger clone is just one base distant, this may be a read error. The chain combines TRBV2 with TRBJ2-3, with 7 bases aligning to TRBD2. CDR1 is SNHLY, CDR2 FYNNEI, per germline. The CDR3 totals 16 residues. Trimming at V came to 5 bases and at J to 1 base, leaving 9 bases not matched to a gene. CDR3 region: CASSQRASGGTDTQYF. CDR3 coding DNA: TGTGCCAGCAGTCAAAGGGCTAGCGGAGGCACAGATACGCAGTATTTT.

On this clonotype: This clone may be a read error of a much larger clone one base away. V and J are TRBV6-2 or TRBV6-3 and TRBJ2-3; TRBD2 aligns across 8 bases. The CDR3 loop spans 17 amino acids. Per the germline V gene, CDR1 is MNHEY and CDR2 is SVGEGT. The CDR3 sequence is CASSYETSGYYTNTQYF. CDR3 nucleotide sequence: TGTGCCAGCAGTTACGAAACTAGCGGTTATTACACAAATACGCAGTATTTT.

This clonotype showed up many times. The CDR3, as DNA: TGTGCCAGCAGCTTAGCGGGAGGAAGTGAGCAGTTCTTC. Its translation: CASSLAGGSEQFF. This rearrangement joins TRBV11-2 to TRBJ2-1; 7 nucleotides match TRBD2. The germline V gene has CDR1 SGHAT and CDR2 FQNNGV. V shed 1 base and J 9 bases; nucleotides not matched to a gene: 3. The CDR3 is made up of 13 amino acids.

The genes are TRBV12-3 or TRBV12-4 and TRBJ1-1, with a tentative D call TRBD1 (5 bases). The CDR3 runs 13 residues. V was clipped by 5 bases and J by 10 bases, with 17 bases between them. The CDR3 nucleotides are TGTGCCAGCAGTCCCCCACAGGTCAGGAGAGCTTTCTTT. Amino acids: CASSPPQVRRAFF.

This clonotype showed up many times. This chain uses TRBV5-6 with TRBJ2-3, with TRBD1 matching 12 bases. The CDR3 spans 16 residues. The V gene end was trimmed by 0 bases and the J gene end by 4 bases; junction bases not matched to a gene: 3. Per germline, CDR1 SGHDT and CDR2 YYEEEE. CDR3 region: CASSLAWDRGPDTQYF. The CDR3 region has the DNA TGTGCCAGCAGCTTGGCCTGGGACAGGGGGCCAGATACGCAGTATTTT.

This clonotype showed up just a few times. This chain uses TRBV6-5 with TRBJ1-4; the match to TRBD1 covers 8 bases. Germline values: CDR1 MNHEY, CDR2 SVGAGI. The CDR3 is 16 residues long. The junction had 7 bases not matched to a gene; V was cut back by 7 bases and J by 0 bases. The CDR3 loop is CASKQGAPATNEKLFF. CDR3 bases: TGTGCCAGCAAGCAGGGGGCACCGGCAACTAATGAAAAACTGTTTTTT.